One and the same sample provided the 30 T cell receptor beta chains below, sequenced in a study of blood T cell repertoires in COVID-19. Sequencing was performed with immunoSEQ multiplex PCR; in TCRdb, only in-frame clones are kept and a portion is missing. The repertoire consists of approximately 220,000 clones, with roughly 90% occurring once and the leading ten covering approximately 4.8%. The material sequenced was PBMCs or T cells enriched from blood (not recorded which). All receptors derive from a woman in her twenties or thirties who had been exposed to COVID-19.

The genes are TRBV12-5 and TRBJ1-2, with 11 bases lining up with TRBD1. This CDR3 is built from 13 residues. With 2 bases clipped from V and 8 bases from J, the junction kept 1 base outside the gene matches. Per the germline V gene, CDR1 is LGHNT and CDR2 is FRNRAP. The CDR3 DNA is TGTGCTAGTGGTTTGTGGACAGGGGGCGGCTACACCTTC. It yields the protein CASGLWTGGGYTF.

This rearrangement joins TRBV30 to TRBJ1-6; D remains ambiguous. The V and J ends lost 2 bases and 5 bases respectively, with 7 bases between them. This CDR3 has 13 residues. CDR1 GTSNPN and CDR2 SVGIG come from the germline V gene (reference sequence). The CDR3 bases are TGTGCCTGGAGTCGTCTTGATAATTCACCCCTCCACTTT. It yields the protein CAWSRLDNSPLHF.

This rearrangement joins TRBV15 to TRBJ2-7; 7 bases fit TRBD1. The length of the CDR3 is 11 residues. After removal of 5 bases from V and 12 bases from J, the junction contained 7 bases not matched to a gene. Germline assignment: CDR1 LNHNV and CDR2 YYDKDF (reference sequence). The CDR3 protein is CATSADRERYF. In DNA, the CDR3 is TGTGCCACCAGCGCAGACAGGGAGAGGTACTTC.

The chain carries TRBV5-1 and TRBJ1-1, with TRBD1 matching over 8 bases. Germline trimming cut 0 bases from V and 0 bases from J; bases unmatched to any gene: 4. Looked up from germline, CDR1 is SGHRS and CDR2 is YFSETQ. This CDR3 comprises 16 residues. The chain's CDR3 is CASSLGQGALNTEAFF. Here the CDR3 DNA reads TGCGCCAGCAGCTTGGGGCAGGGGGCTTTGAACACTGAAGCTTTCTTT.

This clone turned up a few times. This chain links TRBV7-9 with TRBJ2-1; TRBD1 is a possible D gene (6 bases). V lost 5 bases, J lost 0 bases, and 11 bases lay in between. The CDR3 totals 15 residues. CDR1 is SEHNR and CDR2 is FQNEAQ in the germline V gene (reference sequence). CDR3 bases: TGTGCCAGCAGCCGACAGGCGAGCTCCTACAATGAGCAGTTCTTC. Its translation: CASSRQASSYNEQFF. The full variable domain, completed using reference TRBV7-9 and TRBJ2-1, is DTGVSQNPRHKITKRGQNVTFRCDPISEHNRLYWYRQTLGQGPEFLTYFQNEAQLEKSRLLSDRFSAERPKGSFSTLEIQRTEQGDSAMYLCASSRQASSYNEQFFGPGTRLTVL.

The chain combines TRBV2 with TRBJ2-7; perhaps TRBD1 as D (5 bases). This CDR3 is built from 13 residues. The germline CDR1 and CDR2 sequences are SNHLY and FYNNEI. V was shortened by 1 base and J by 4 bases, with 8 bases between the two germline ends. This chain's CDR3 is CASSEGGWYEQYF. The CDR3 DNA sequence: TGTGCCAGCAGTGAAGGGGGCTGGTACGAGCAGTACTTC.

The V and J genes are TRBV21-1 and TRBJ1-2. TRBV21-1 is a pseudogene segment. The CDR3 is made up of 16 amino acids. CDR3 protein: CASSKNCRTRNYGYTF. The CDR3 DNA reads as TGTGCCAGCAGCAAAAACTGCCGAACTCGCAACTATGGCTACACCTTC.

The chain joins TRBV2 to TRBJ2-2; TRBD1 matches at 7 bases. The CDR3 has 15 amino acids. V lost 6 bases and J lost 2; bases outside the gene matches: 6. Germline V gene data show CDR1 as SNHLY and CDR2 as FYNNEI. The CDR3 sequence: CASRSRDRNTGELFF. As DNA, the CDR3 is TGTGCCAGCAGAAGTAGGGACAGAAACACCGGGGAGCTGTTTTTT.

J is TRBJ2-7 and V is TRBV20-1; D not certain. In germline, CDR1 is DFQATT, CDR2 SNEGSKA (reference sequence). CDR3 length: 15 residues. Deletions cut 3 bases from V and 2 bases from J, with 17 bases between. DNA of the CDR3: TGCAGTGCTAGTATTGGGTCTAGTAACCCCTACGAGCAGTACTTC. Protein: CSASIGSSNPYEQYF.

The chain couples TRBV28 to TRBJ1-6; no firm D call. Germline-derived CDR1 and CDR2 are MDHEN and SYDVKM. CDR3 length: 15 residues. Between the trimmed V and J ends, which lost 6 bases and 6 bases, there was a span of 15 bases. As DNA, the CDR3 is TGTGCCAGCAGCTCTTCAGCGGGTCTTAATTCACCCCTCCACTTT. This gives the protein CASSSSAGLNSPLHF.

This chain uses TRBV6-6 with TRBJ1-1; D might be TRBD1 (5 bases). This CDR3 is built from 14 residues. Trimming cost V 6 bases and J 0 bases, with 11 bases left between them. From germline, CDR1 is MNHNY and CDR2 SVGAGI (reference sequence). The CDR3 here is CASRGRVMNTEAFF. Here the CDR3 DNA reads TGTGCCAGCAGGGGCAGGGTCATGAACACTGAAGCTTTCTTT.

The chain has TRBV24-1 and TRBJ2-1; D might be TRBD2 (6 bases). The CDR3 consists of 12 residues. The V end was cut by 3 bases, the J end by 8 bases, with 7 bases between. Germline V gives CDR1 KGHDR, CDR2 SFDVKD. The CDR3 bases are TGTGCCACCAGTGATCCGGGGGATGAGCAGTTCTTC. Amino acids: CATSDPGDEQFF.

The J gene is TRBJ2-1, the V gene TRBV3-1 (or the pseudogene TRBV3-2); D is undetermined. Germline CDR1 and CDR2: LGHDT and YNNKEL (reference sequence). V was trimmed by 1 base and J by 10 bases, leaving 11 bases between them. The CDR3 covers 13 residues. CDR3 bases: TGTGCCAGCAGCCAAGGCCCAGGAAGCGAGCAGTTCTTC. This translates into CASSQGPGSEQFF.

V gene TRBV18 combines with J gene TRBJ2-6; 7 bases align to TRBD2. The CDR3 is made up of 17 amino acids. CDR1 is KGHSH and CDR2 is LQKENI in the germline V gene. Unmatched junction bases numbered 11, after V lost 5 bases and J lost 4 bases. CDR3 DNA: TGTGCCAGCTCAAGCGGGGCCCGAGGGATAGGGGCCAACGTCCTGACTTTC. This encodes CASSSGARGIGANVLTF.

This clone has only one observation. The chain employs TRBV27 and TRBJ2-3; 11 bases fit TRBD2. CDR1 and CDR2 (germline): MNHEY, SMNVEV (reference sequence). J lost 1 base, V lost 7 bases, and 4 bases had no gene match. This CDR3 region has 15 residues. The CDR3 DNA sequence: TGTGCCAGCACTCTAGCGGGGGGCGGCACAGATACGCAGTATTTT. Translation: CASTLAGGGTDTQYF.

The rearrangement uses TRBV11-2 and TRBJ2-7; D is possibly TRBD2 (6 bases). Per the germline V gene, CDR1 is SGHAT and CDR2 is FQNNGV. Between the trimmed V and J ends, which lost 2 bases and 7 bases, there was a span of 18 bases. The CDR3 is made up of 15 amino acids. The CDR3 nucleotides read TGTGCCAGCAGCTTATCGCCCGGGAGCCCTTATGAGCAGTACTTC. It is translated as CASSLSPGSPYEQYF.

This chain links TRBV24-1 with TRBJ1-2, with 7 bases fitting TRBD1. CDR1 and CDR2 (germline): KGHDR, SFDVKD. V lost 3 bases to trimming and J lost 4 bases; unmatched junction nucleotides: 4. CDR3 length equals 14 residues. CDR3 DNA sequence: TGTGCCACCAGTGATCGACAGGGAGGCTATGGCTACACCTTC. Translated: CATSDRQGGYGYTF.

The chain combines TRBV27 with TRBJ2-7; 7 bases line up with TRBD1. The germline V gene has CDR1 MNHEY and CDR2 SMNVEV (reference sequence). The ends lost 5 bases at V and 0 bases at J; junction bases unmatched: 7. This CDR3 is 15 amino acids long. CDR3: CASSPDRVGSYEQYF. The CDR3 nucleotides are TGTGCCAGCAGTCCCGACAGGGTTGGCTCCTACGAGCAGTACTTC.

The rearrangement joins TRBV7-9 to TRBJ1-4, with a weak D call TRBD1 (6 bases). Germline CDR1 and CDR2: SEHNR and FQNEAQ (reference sequence). V lost 4 bases, J lost 8 bases, and 23 bases lay in between. The CDR3 has 17 amino acids. CDR3 loop: CASSSERPGVIKEKLFF. The CDR3 nucleotides are TGTGCCAGCAGCTCCGAACGACCAGGGGTGATTAAAGAAAAACTGTTTTTT.

The rearrangement joins TRBV11-3 to TRBJ2-3, with 7 bases fitting TRBD1. CDR3 size: 15 residues. Losses at the gene ends were 5 bases for V and 8 bases for J; bases not matched to a gene: 13. From germline, CDR1 is SGHNT and CDR2 YENEEA. CDR3 nucleotide sequence: TGTGCCAGCAGCCCCAGAGGACAGGATTTTGGTACGCAGTATTTT. It yields the protein CASSPRGQDFGTQYF.

The V gene is TRBV7-9, the J gene TRBJ1-1, with 7 bases lining up with TRBD1. CDR1 SEHNR and CDR2 FQNEAQ come from the germline V gene (reference sequence). This CDR3 comprises 19 residues. The V gene end was trimmed by 5 bases and the J gene end by 4 bases; junction bases not matched to a gene: 22. CDR3 coding DNA: TGTGCCAGCAGCCCAGACCCCTGGACAGGCCCCCACCGGGGCACTGAAGCTTTCTTT. Translation gives CASSPDPWTGPHRGTEAFF.

V usage is TRBV9 and J usage is TRBJ2-1; perhaps TRBD1 as D (5 bases). The V gene lost 3 bases and the J gene lost 4 bases, with 5 bases spanning the gap. Per germline, CDR1 SGDLS and CDR2 YYNGEE. The CDR3 runs 12 residues. This CDR3 reads CASSEGYNEQFF. CDR3 sequence (DNA): TGTGCCAGCAGCGAGGGGTACAATGAGCAGTTCTTC.

The chain couples TRBV7-9 to TRBJ2-7; 14 nucleotides line up with TRBD2. V dropped 5 bases and J dropped 3; count of bases not matched to a gene: 3. Germline-derived CDR1 and CDR2 are SEHNR and FQNEAQ (reference sequence). This CDR3 region has 15 residues. CDR3 nucleotides: TGTGCCAGCAGCGCGGGGACTAGCGGGGGCTACGAGCAGTACTTC. Translated: CASSAGTSGGYEQYF.

The chain carries TRBV5-1 and TRBJ2-1, with 7 positions matching TRBD1. This CDR3 has 17 residues. The germline CDR1 and CDR2 sequences are SGHRS and YFSETQ. V gave up 4 bases and J gave up 2 bases; unmatched junction bases: 12. The CDR3 nucleotides are TGCGCCAGCAGCCGAATTATCCGGGACAGACCCTACAATGAGCAGTTCTTC. This sequence encodes CASSRIIRDRPYNEQFF.

This chain connects TRBV15 to TRBJ2-5; D is perhaps TRBD2 (5 bases). CDR3 length equals 16 residues. From germline, CDR1 is LNHNV and CDR2 YYDKDF (reference sequence). Trimming shortened V by 3 bases and J by 1 base, and 15 bases separated the two germline ends. The CDR3 here is CATSSRGRAVQETQYF. CDR3 in DNA: TGTGCCACCAGCAGTCGGGGTAGGGCGGTCCAAGAGACCCAGTACTTC.

This CDR3 is CASSLGWRPSGNTIYF. The CDR3 DNA follows: TGTGCCAGCAGCTTAGGGTGGCGGCCATCAGGAAACACCATATATTTT. This chain joins TRBV11-2 and TRBJ1-3; D is undetermined. V was trimmed by 1 base and J by 4 bases, leaving 14 bases between them. Germline-derived CDR1 and CDR2 are SGHAT and FQNNGV. The CDR3 loop spans 16 amino acids.

This sequence joins TRBV27 and TRBJ1-2; 10 bases line up with TRBD1. CDR3 length equals 15 residues. V lost 0 bases and J lost 8; bases outside the gene matches: 6. Germline V gene lookup returns CDR1 MNHEY and CDR2 SMNVEV (reference sequence). This chain's CDR3 is CASSLSRDRGNGYTF. In DNA form, the CDR3 reads TGTGCCAGCAGTTTATCAAGGGACAGGGGTAACGGCTACACCTTC.

V gene TRBV6-1 combines with J gene TRBJ1-6; the match to TRBD1 covers 7 bases. The CDR3 is made up of 16 amino acids. The germline V gene has CDR1 MNHNS and CDR2 SASEGT. The V and J ends lost 3 bases and 2 bases, in that order; junction bases with no gene match: 4. The CDR3 region is CASSETGNPYNSPLHF. The DNA for the CDR3 is TGTGCCAGCAGTGAGACAGGGAACCCCTATAATTCACCCCTCCACTTT.

This chain connects TRBV5-6 to TRBJ1-4; weak D call: TRBD1 (5 bases). The CDR3 runs 15 residues. The germline CDR1 and CDR2 sequences are SGHDT and YYEEEE. Trimming stripped 3 bases from V and 7 bases from J, with 16 bases between. This CDR3 reads CASSSWLGVGEKLFF. In nucleotides, the CDR3 is TGTGCCAGCAGCTCCTGGCTAGGGGTGGGTGAAAAACTGTTTTTT.

On this clone: The junction differs from germline at one of its ends, possibly a read error. The rearrangement links TRBV6-1 to TRBJ1-1; weak D call: TRBD1 (6 bases). The CDR3 covers 14 residues. Germline CDR1 and CDR2: MNHNS and SASEGT. CDR3 sequence (DNA): TGTGCCAGCACTGAAACAGGGAATAGGGCTGAAGCTTTCTTT. Translated: CASTETGNRAEAFF.